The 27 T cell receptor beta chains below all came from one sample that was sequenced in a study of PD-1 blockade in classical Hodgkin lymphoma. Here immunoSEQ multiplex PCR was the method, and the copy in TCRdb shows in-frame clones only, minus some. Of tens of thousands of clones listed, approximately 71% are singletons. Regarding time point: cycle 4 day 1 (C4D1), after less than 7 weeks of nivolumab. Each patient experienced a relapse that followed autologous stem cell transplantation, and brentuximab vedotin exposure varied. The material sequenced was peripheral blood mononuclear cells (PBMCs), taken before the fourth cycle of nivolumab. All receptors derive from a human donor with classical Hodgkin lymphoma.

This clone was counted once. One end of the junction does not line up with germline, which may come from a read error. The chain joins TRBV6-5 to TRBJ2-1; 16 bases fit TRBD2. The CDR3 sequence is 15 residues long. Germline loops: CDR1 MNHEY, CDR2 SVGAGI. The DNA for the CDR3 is TGTGCCAGCAGTTACTCCGGGACTAGCGGGGGGGCCGTGATCTTC. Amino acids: CASSYSGTSGGAVIF.

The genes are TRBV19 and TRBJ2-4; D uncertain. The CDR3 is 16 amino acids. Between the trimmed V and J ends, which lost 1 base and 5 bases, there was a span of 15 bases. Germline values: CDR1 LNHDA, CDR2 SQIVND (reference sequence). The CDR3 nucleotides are TGTGCCAGTAGTATAGGTTCAGGTGTGTTCGAAAACATTCAGTACTTC. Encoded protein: CASSIGSGVFENIQYF.

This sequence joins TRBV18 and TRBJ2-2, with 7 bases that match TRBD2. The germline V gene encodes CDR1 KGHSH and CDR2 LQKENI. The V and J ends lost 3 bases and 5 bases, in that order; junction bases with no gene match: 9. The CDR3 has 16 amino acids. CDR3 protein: CASSPLAAGETGELFF. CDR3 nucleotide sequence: TGTGCCAGCTCACCTCTGGCGGCGGGGGAAACCGGGGAGCTGTTTTTT.

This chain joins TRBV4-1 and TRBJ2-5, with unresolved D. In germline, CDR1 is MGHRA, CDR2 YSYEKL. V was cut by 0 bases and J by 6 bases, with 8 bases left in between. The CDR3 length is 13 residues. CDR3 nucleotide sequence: TGCGCCAGCAGCCAAGACCTAAGCAAGACCCAGTACTTC. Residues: CASSQDLSKTQYF.

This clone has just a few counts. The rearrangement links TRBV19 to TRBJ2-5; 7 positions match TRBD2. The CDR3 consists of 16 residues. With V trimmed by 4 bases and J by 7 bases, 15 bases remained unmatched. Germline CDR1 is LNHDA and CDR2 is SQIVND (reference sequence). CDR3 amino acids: CASSNWEGVQRGTQYF. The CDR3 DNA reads TGTGCCAGTAGTAATTGGGAGGGCGTCCAGAGAGGGACCCAGTACTTC.

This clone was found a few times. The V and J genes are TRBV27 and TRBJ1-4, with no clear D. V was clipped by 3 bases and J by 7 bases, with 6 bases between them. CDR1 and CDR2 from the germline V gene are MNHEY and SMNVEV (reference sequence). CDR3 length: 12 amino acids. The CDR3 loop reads CASSFYGEKLFF. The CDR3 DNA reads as TGTGCCAGCAGTTTTTATGGTGAAAAACTGTTTTTT.

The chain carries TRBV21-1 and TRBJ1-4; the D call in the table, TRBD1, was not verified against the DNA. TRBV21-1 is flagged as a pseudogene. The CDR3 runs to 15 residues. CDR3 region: CASSKRTGENEKLFF. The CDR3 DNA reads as TGTGCCAGCAGCAAAAGGACAGGGGAGAATGAAAAACTGTTTTTT.

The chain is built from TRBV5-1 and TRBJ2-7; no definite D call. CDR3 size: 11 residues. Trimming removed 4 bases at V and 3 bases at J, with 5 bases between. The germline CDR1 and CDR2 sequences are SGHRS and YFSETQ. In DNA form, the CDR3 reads TGCGCCAGCAGCAGCAACTACGAGCAGTACTTC. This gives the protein CASSSNYEQYF.

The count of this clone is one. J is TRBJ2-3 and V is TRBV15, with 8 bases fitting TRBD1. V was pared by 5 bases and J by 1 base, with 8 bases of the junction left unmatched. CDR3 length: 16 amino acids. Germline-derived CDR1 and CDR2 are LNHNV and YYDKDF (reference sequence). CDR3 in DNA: TGTGCCACCAGCTCCCCGGACAGGGAAGGCACAGATACGCAGTATTTT. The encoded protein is CATSSPDREGTDTQYF.

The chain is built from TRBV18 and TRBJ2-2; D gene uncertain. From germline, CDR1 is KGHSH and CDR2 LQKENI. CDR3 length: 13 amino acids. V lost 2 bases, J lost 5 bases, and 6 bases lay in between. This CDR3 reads CASSPNPTGELFF. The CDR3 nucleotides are TGTGCCAGCTCACCAAATCCAACCGGGGAGCTGTTTTTT. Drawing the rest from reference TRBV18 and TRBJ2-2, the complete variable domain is NAGVMQNPRHLVRRRGQEARLRCSPMKGHSHVYWYRQLPEEGLKFMVYLQKENIIDESGMPKERFSAEFPKEGPSILRIQQVVRGDSAAYFCASSPNPTGELFFGEGSRLTVL.

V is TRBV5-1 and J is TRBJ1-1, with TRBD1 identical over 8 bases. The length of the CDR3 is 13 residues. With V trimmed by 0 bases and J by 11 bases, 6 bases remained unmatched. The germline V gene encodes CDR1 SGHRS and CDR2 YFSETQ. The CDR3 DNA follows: TGCGCCAGCAGCTTGGGGGACAGGATGTATGCTTTCTTT. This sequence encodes CASSLGDRMYAFF.

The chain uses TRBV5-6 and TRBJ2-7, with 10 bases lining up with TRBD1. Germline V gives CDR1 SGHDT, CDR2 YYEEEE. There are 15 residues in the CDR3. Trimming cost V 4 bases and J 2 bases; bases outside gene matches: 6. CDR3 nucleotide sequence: TGTGCCAGCAGCCCGGGGACAGGGGATGCCTACGAGCAGTACTTC. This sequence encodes CASSPGTGDAYEQYF.

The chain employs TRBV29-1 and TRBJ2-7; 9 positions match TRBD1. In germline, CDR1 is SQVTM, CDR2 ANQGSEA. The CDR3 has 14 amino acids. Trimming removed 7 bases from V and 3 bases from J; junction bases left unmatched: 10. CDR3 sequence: CSAATRDRVYEQYF. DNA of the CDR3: TGCAGCGCTGCAACCCGGGACAGGGTCTACGAGCAGTACTTC.

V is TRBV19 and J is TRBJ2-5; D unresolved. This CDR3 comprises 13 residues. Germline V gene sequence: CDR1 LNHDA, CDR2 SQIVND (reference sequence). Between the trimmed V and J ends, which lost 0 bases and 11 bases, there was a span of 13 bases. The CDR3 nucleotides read TGTGCCAGTAGTATAGACCCCGTAGCCGCTCAGTACTTC. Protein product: CASSIDPVAAQYF.

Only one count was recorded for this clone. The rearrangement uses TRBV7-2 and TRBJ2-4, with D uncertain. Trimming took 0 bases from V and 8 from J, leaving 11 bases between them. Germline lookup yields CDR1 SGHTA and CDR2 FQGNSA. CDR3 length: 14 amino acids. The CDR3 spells CASSLATPRDIQYF. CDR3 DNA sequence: TGTGCCAGCAGCTTAGCCACCCCCCGGGACATTCAGTACTTC.

The CDR3 sequence: CASSPGNTIYF. The CDR3 DNA follows: TGTGCCAGCAGCCCTGGAAACACCATATATTTT. This sequence joins TRBV4-2 and TRBJ1-3; D not certain. The CDR3 runs to 11 residues. Germline values: CDR1 LGHNA, CDR2 YNFKEQ. The ends were cut back, 4 bases at V and 2 bases at J, with 0 bases in the middle.

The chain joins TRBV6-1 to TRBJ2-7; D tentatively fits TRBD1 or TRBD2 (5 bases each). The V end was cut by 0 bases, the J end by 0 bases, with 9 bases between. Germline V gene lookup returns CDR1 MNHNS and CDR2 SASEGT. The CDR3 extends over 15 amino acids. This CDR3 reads CASSEASGSSYEQYF. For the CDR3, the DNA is TGTGCCAGCAGTGAAGCTTCAGGGAGCTCCTACGAGCAGTACTTC.

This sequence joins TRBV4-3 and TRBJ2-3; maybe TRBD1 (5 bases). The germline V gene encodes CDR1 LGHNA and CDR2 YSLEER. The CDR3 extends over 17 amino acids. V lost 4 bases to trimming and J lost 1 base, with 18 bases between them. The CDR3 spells CASSRPSTLGGTDTQYF. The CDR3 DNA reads TGCGCCAGCAGCCGACCCTCGACCCTAGGGGGCACAGATACGCAGTATTTT.

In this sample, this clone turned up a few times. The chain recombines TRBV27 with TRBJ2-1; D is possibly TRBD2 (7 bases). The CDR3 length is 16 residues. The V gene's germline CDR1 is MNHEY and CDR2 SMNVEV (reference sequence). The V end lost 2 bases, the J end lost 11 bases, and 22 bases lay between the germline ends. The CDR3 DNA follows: TGTGCCAGCAGTTTAACCCACGGCGGGGGCCCCCAAAAGCAGTTCTTC. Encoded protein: CASSLTHGGGPQKQFF.

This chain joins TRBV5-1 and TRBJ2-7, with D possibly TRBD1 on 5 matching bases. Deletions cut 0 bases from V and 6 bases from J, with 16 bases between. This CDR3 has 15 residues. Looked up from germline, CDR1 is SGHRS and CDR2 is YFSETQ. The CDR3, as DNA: TGCGCCAGCAGCTTGGGAAATCAGGGAACCGGCGAGCAGTACTTC. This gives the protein CASSLGNQGTGEQYF.

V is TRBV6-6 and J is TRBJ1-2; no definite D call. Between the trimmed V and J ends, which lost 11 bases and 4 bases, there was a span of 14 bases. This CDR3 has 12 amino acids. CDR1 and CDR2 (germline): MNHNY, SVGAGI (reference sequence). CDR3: CAVGGDFYGYTF. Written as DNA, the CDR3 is TGTGCCGTAGGTGGGGATTTCTATGGCTACACCTTC.

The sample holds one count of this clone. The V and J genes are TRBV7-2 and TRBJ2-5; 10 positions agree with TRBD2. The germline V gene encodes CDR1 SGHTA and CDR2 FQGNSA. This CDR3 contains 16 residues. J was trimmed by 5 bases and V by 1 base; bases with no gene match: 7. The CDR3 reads CASSLVQRGGLETQYF. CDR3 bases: TGTGCCAGCAGCTTAGTACAGCGGGGGGGCCTGGAGACCCAGTACTTC.

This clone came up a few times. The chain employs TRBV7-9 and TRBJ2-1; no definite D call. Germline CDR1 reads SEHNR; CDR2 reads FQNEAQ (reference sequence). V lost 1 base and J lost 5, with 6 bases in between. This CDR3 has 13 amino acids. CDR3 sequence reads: CASSLVNDNEQFF. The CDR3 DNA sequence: TGTGCCAGCAGCTTAGTCAATGACAATGAGCAGTTCTTC.

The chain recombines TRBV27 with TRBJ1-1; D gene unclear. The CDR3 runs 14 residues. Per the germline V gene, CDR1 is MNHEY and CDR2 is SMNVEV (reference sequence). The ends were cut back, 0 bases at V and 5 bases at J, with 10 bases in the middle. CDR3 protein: CASSLSFGMTEAFF. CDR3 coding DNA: TGTGCCAGCAGTTTATCGTTTGGGATGACTGAAGCTTTCTTT.

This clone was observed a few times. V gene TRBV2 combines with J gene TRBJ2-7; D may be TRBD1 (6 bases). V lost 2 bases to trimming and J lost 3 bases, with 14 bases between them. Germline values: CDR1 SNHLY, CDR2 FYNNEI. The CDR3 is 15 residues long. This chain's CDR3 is CASSEPGARFYEQYF. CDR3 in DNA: TGTGCCAGCAGTGAACCAGGGGCCAGGTTCTACGAGCAGTACTTC.

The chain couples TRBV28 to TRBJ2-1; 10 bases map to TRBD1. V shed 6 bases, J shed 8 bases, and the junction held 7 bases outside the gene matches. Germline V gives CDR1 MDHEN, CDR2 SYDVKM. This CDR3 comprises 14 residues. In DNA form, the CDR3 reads TGTGCCAGCAGGCCGGGACAGGGGCTCTATGAGCAGTTCTTC. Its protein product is CASRPGQGLYEQFF.

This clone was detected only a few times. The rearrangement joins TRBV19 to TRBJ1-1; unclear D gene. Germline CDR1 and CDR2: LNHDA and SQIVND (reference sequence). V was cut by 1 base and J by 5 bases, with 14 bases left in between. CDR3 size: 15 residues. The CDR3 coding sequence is TGTGCCAGTAGTATAGTATGGGAGTATCGGACTGAAGCTTTCTTT. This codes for CASSIVWEYRTEAFF.